The subject of this entry is one TCR beta chain. Other DNA sequences in the sample encode the same CDR3. The sample is drawn from a study of blood T cell repertoires in COVID-19. In germline, CDR1 is KGHDR, CDR2 SFDVKD. Unmatched junction bases numbered 0, after V lost 3 bases and J lost 2 bases. The CDR3 is 15 amino acids. In the original processing: Estimates of nucleated cell counts were drawn from the amplification of reference gene primers. The data were produced by immunoSEQ multiplex PCR, yet TCRdb's version contains in-frame clones alone and is incomplete. V, J and clone size were drawn from that table, and D and trimming were deduced from the DNA. The sample holds approximately 490,000 clones, roughly nine tenths seen once.

The sequence was obtained from a woman aged 55-70 years who had recovered from COVID-19. V gene TRBV24-1 combines with J gene TRBJ1-5, with TRBD1 identical over 10 bases. The sample consisted of PBMCs or T cells enriched from blood (not recorded which). The CDR3 nucleotides are TGTGCCACCAGTGATGGGACAGGGGGCAATCAGCCCCAGCATTTT. Protein: CATSDGTGGNQPQHF.